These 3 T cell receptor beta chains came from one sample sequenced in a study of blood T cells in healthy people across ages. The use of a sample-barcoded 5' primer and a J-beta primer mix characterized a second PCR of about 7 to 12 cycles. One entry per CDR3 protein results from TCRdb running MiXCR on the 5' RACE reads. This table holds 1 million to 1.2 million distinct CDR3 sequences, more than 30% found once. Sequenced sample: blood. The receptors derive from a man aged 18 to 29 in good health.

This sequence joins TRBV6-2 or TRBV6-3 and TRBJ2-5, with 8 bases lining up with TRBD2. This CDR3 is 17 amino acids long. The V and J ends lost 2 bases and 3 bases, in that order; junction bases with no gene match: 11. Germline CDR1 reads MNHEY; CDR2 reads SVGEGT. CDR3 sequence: CASSYPGTSFAKETQYF. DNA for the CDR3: TGTGCCAGCAGTTACCCGGGGACTAGTTTCGCGAAAGAGACCCAGTACTTC.

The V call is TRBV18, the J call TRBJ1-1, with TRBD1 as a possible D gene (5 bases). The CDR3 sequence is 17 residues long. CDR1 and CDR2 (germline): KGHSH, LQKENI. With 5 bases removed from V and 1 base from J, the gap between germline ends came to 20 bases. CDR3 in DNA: TGTGCCAGCTCAGCGGGACCCCTGAAAGGAGGGAACACTGAAGCTTTCTTT. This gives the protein CASSAGPLKGGNTEAFF.

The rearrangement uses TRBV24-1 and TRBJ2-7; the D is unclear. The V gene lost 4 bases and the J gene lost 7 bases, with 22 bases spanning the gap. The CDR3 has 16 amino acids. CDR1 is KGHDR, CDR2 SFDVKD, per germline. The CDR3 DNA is TGTGCCACCAGTGACCCGACCAGCCCTCCCTTCAATGAGCAGTACTTC. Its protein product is CATSDPTSPPFNEQYF.